Following are 11 T cell receptor beta chains from one sample sequenced in a study of OX40 agonist ivuxolimab in advanced cancers. The library was generated by the immunoSEQ multiplex PCR assay. The immuneACCESS repertoire file appears here via TCRdb, limited to in-frame rearrangements. These files lack a portion of the clones; in checked studies, under half of the deficit traces to unresolved V genes, and the cause of the others is not known. Recorded for this sample are around 97,000 clones; approximately 87% of them occurred a single time. The ten largest account for more than 5% of the sample. Sequenced here: CD4+ or CD8+ T cells sorted from blood, sampled in a trial of the OX40 agonist ivuxolimab. These TCRs come from an adult with an advanced solid tumor such as melanoma, head and neck, liver or kidney cancer.

This clone showed up just once. V is TRBV7-8 and J is TRBJ2-7; 9 bases match TRBD1. V dropped 2 bases and J dropped 12; count of bases not matched to a gene: 11. This CDR3 region has 14 residues. Germline V gives CDR1 SGHVS, CDR2 FQNEAQ. The CDR3 region has the DNA TGTGCCAGCAGCTTACAGCCCGGGACAGGGTATCGGTACTTC. Its translation is CASSLQPGTGYRYF.

This rearrangement joins TRBV7-3 to TRBJ2-1, with 8 bases matching TRBD2. After removal of 6 bases from V and 8 bases from J, the junction contained 12 bases not matched to a gene. Germline CDR1 SGHTA, CDR2 FQGTGA. CDR3 length: 15 amino acids. The CDR3 sequence: CASSQTGTRVDEQFF. The CDR3 region has the DNA TGTGCCAGCAGTCAGACCGGGACTAGAGTAGATGAGCAGTTCTTC.

V gene TRBV6-5 combines with J gene TRBJ1-3; D gene unclear. CDR1 is MNHEY, CDR2 SVGAGI, per germline. CDR3 length: 11 amino acids. Deletions cut 2 bases from V and 10 bases from J, with 6 bases between. CDR3 DNA: TGTGCCAGCAGTTACGGGGAAACCATATATTTT. It is translated as CASSYGETIYF.

J is TRBJ2-1 and V is TRBV4-2; the match to TRBD1 covers 7 bases. Germline CDR1 reads LGHNA; CDR2 reads YNFKEQ. Trimming took 4 bases from V and 0 from J; bases not matched to a gene: 9. The CDR3 loop spans 17 amino acids. The CDR3 protein is CASSLETGRSSYNEQFF. As DNA, the CDR3 is TGTGCCAGCAGCCTCGAGACAGGGCGAAGCTCCTACAATGAGCAGTTCTTC.

V and J are TRBV27 and TRBJ2-4; a weak D match, TRBD2 (5 bases). The germline CDR1 and CDR2 sequences are MNHEY and SMNVEV (reference sequence). Trimming stripped 11 bases from V and 6 bases from J, with 14 bases between. The CDR3 extends over 12 amino acids. Here the CDR3 reads CAGGPAPNIQYF. The CDR3 DNA reads as TGTGCCGGCGGGCCGGCCCCAAACATTCAGTACTTC.

The V and J genes are TRBV29-1 and TRBJ2-7; TRBD1 matches 8 bases. CDR3 length equals 12 residues. V shed 4 bases, J shed 5 bases, and the junction held 4 bases outside the gene matches. CDR1 is SQVTM, CDR2 ANQGSEA, per germline. The CDR3 DNA sequence: TGCAGCGTTGGCAGGGGGCATAACGAGCAGTACTTC. Protein: CSVGRGHNEQYF.

In this sample, this clone is medium-sized. The chain combines TRBV10-2 with TRBJ2-5; either TRBD1 or TRBD2 may fit D (5 bases each). The CDR3 sequence is 14 residues long. V shed 4 bases and J shed 1 base, with 10 bases lying between them. Germline lookup yields CDR1 WSHSY and CDR2 SAAADI. CDR3 sequence (DNA): TGCGCCAGCAGTGGAGGGGCGGCCCAAGAGACCCAGTACTTC. This translates into CASSGGAAQETQYF.

The chain combines TRBV7-9 with TRBJ2-2; D gene uncertain. The CDR3 totals 13 residues. Trimming left V 1 base short and J 10 bases short, with 10 bases between. Per the germline V gene, CDR1 is SEHNR and CDR2 is FQNEAQ (reference sequence). The CDR3 spells CASSLETAQELFF. For the CDR3, the DNA is TGTGCCAGCAGCTTAGAGACCGCCCAGGAGCTGTTTTTT. The whole variable domain, filled in from reference TRBV7-9 and TRBJ2-2, reads DTGVSQNPRHKITKRGQNVTFRCDPISEHNRLYWYRQTLGQGPEFLTYFQNEAQLEKSRLLSDRFSAERPKGSFSTLEIQRTEQGDSAMYLCASSLETAQELFFGEGSRLTVL.

The CDR3 region is CAWSARNTIYF. In DNA form, the CDR3 reads TGTGCCTGGAGCGCGAGAAACACCATATATTTT. This chain joins TRBV30 and TRBJ1-3; D not certain. The V end was cut by 3 bases, the J end by 5 bases, with 5 bases between. This CDR3 contains 11 residues. Germline V CDR1 and CDR2: GTSNPN, SVGIG (reference sequence).

This clone occurred once. The CDR3 nucleotides are TGTGCCTGGAGTCGGACAGGGGGCCGGACCGGGGAGCTGTTTTTT. Protein sequence: CAWSRTGGRTGELFF. J is TRBJ2-2 and V is TRBV30; 11 nucleotides align to TRBD1. Unmatched junction bases numbered 4, after V lost 2 bases and J lost 5 bases. This CDR3 comprises 15 residues. Germline loops: CDR1 GTSNPN, CDR2 SVGIG (reference sequence).

The chain links TRBV29-1 to TRBJ2-1, with D unclear. The V gene lost 6 bases and the J gene lost 1 base, with 13 bases spanning the gap. CDR1 is SQVTM and CDR2 is ANQGSEA in the germline V gene. The CDR3 covers 14 residues. This chain's CDR3 is CSVLEGSSYNEQFF. The CDR3 bases are TGCAGCGTCTTAGAAGGTAGTTCCTACAATGAGCAGTTCTTC.